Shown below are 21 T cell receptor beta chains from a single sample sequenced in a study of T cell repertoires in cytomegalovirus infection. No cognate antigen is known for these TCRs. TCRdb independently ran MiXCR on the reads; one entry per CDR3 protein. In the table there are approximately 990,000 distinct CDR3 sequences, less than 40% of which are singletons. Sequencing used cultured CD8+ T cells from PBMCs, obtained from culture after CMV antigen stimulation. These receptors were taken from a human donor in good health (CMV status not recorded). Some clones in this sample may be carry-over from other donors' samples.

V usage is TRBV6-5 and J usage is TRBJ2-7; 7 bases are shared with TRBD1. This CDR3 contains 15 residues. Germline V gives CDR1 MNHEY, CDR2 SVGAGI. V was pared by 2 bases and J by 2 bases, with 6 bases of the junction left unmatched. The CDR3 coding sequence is TGTGCCAGCAGTTACCAGGCCGGGACAGCCTACGAGCAGTACTTC. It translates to CASSYQAGTAYEQYF.

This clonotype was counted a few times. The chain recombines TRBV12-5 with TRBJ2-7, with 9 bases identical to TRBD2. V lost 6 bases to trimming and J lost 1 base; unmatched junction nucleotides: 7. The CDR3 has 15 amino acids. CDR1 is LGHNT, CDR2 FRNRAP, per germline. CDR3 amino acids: CASGYTLAGSYEQYF. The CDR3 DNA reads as TGTGCTAGTGGCTACACTCTAGCGGGATCCTACGAGCAGTACTTC.

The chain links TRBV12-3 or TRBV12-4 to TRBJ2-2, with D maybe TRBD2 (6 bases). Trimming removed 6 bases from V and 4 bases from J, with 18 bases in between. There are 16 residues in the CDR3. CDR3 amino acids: CASSFVRETVTGELFF. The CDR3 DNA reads TGTGCCAGCAGCTTCGTCCGGGAGACGGTCACCGGGGAGCTGTTTTTT.

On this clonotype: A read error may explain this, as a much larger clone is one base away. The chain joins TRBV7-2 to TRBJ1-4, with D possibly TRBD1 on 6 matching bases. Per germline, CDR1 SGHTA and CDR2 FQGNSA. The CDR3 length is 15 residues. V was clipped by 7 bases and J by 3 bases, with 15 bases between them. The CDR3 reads CASNSHRASNEKLFF. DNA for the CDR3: TGTGCCAGCAACTCGCACAGGGCTTCTAATGAAAAACTGTTTTTT.

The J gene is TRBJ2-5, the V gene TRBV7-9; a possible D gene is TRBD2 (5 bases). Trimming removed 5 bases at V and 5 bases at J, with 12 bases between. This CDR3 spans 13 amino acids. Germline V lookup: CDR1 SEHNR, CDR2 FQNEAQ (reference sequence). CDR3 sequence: CASSELGGETQYF. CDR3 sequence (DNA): TGTGCCAGCAGCGAACTTGGAGGCGAGACCCAGTACTTC.

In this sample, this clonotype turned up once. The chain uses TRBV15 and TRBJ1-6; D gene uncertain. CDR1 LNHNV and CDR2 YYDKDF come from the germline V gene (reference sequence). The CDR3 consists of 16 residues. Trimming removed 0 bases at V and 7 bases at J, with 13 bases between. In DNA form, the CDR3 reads TGTGCCACCAGCAGAGATCGGGCTATCCAGAATTCACCCCTCCACTTT. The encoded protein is CATSRDRAIQNSPLHF. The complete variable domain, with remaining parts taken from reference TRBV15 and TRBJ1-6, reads DAMVIQNPRYQVTQFGKPVTLSCSQTLNHNVMYWYQQKSSQAPKLLFHYYDKDFNNEADTPDNFQSRRPNTSFCFLDIRSPGLGDTAMYLCATSRDRAIQNSPLHFGNGTRLTVT.

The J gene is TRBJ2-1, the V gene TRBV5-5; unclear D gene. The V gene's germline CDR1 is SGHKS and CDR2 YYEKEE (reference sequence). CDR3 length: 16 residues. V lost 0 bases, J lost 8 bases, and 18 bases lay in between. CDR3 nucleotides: TGTGCCAGCAGCTTGGTTAGCCAGGTCGGGTTATATGAGCAGTTCTTC. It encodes CASSLVSQVGLYEQFF.

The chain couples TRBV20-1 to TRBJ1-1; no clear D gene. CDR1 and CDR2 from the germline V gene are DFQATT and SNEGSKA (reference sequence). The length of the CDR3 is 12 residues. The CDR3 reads CRVTYEGTEAFF. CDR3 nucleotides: TGCAGGGTGACATATGAGGGCACTGAAGCTTTCTTT.

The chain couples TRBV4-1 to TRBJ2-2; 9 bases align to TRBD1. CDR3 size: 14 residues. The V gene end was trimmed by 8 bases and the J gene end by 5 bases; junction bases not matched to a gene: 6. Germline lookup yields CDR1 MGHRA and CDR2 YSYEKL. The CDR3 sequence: CASRTGTGTGELFF. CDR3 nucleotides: TGCGCCAGCCGCACCGGGACAGGGACCGGGGAGCTGTTTTTT.

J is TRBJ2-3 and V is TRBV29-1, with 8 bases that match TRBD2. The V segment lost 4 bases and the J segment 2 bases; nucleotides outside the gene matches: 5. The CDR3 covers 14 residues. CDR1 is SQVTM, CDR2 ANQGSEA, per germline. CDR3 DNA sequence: TGCAGCGTTGTGGGCGGGAGGCACACAGATACGCAGTATTTT. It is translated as CSVVGGRHTDTQYF.

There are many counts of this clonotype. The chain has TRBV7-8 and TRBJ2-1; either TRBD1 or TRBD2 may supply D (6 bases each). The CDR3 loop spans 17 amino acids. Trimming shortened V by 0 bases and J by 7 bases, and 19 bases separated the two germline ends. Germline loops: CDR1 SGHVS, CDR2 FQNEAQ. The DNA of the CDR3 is TGTGCCAGCAGCTTAGCGACACTAGCCAACAGGGAAAATGAGCAGTTCTTC. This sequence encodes CASSLATLANRENEQFF.

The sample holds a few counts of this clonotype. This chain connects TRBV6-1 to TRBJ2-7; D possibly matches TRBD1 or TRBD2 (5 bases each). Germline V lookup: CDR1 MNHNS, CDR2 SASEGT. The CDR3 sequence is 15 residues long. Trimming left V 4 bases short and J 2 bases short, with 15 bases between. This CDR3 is CASSGVRDVPYEQYV. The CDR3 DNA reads TGTGCCAGCAGTGGAGTCCGGGACGTTCCCTACGAGCAGTACGTC.

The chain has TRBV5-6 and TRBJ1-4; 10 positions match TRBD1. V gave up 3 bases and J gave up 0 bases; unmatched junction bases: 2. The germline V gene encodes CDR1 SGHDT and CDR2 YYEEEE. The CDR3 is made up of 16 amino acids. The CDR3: CASSSGQGPTNEKLFF. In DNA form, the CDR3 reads TGTGCCAGCAGCTCGGGACAGGGGCCAACTAATGAAAAACTGTTTTTT.

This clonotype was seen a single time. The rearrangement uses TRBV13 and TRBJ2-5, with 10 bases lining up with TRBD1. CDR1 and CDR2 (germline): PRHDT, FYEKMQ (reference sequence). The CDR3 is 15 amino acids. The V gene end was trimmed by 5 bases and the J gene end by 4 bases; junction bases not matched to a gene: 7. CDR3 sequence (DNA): TGTGCCAGCAGCCCCGACAGGGGGCAAATAGAGACCCAGTACTTC. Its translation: CASSPDRGQIETQYF.

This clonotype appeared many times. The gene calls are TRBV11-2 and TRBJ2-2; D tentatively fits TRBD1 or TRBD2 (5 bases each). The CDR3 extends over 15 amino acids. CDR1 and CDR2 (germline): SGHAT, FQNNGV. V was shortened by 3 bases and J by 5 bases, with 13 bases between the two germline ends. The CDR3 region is CASSFEGLGTGELFF. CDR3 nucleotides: TGTGCCAGCAGCTTTGAGGGGTTAGGGACCGGGGAGCTGTTTTTT.

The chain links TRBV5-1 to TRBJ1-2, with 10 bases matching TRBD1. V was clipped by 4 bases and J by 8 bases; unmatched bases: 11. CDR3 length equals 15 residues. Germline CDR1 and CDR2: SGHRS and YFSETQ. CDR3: CASSVGQGEKPGYTF. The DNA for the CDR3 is TGCGCCAGCAGCGTCGGACAGGGGGAGAAGCCCGGCTACACCTTC.

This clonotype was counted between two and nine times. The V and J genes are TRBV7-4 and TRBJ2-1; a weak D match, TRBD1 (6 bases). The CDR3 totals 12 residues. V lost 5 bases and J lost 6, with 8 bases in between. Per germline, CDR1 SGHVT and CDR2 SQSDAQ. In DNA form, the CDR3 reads TGTGCCAGCAGCGTGGACAGCAATGAGCAGTTCTTC. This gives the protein CASSVDSNEQFF. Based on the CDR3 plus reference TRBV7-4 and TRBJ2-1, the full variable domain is GAGVSQSPRYKVAKRGRDVALRCDSISGHVTLYWYRQTLGQGSEVLTYSQSDAQRDKSGRPSGRFSAERPERSVSTLKIQRTEQGDSAVYLCASSVDSNEQFFGPGTRLTVL.

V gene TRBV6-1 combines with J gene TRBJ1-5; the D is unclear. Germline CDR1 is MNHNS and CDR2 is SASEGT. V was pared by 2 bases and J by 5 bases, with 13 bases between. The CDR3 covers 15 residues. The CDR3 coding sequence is TGTGCCAGCAGTGAAACAGCCCCCGCGGATCAGCCCCAGCATTTT. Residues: CASSETAPADQPQHF.

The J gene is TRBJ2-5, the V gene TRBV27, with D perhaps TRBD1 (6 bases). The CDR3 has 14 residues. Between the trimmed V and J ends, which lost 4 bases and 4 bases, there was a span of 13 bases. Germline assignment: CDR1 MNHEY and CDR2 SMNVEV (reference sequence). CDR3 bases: TGTGCCAGCAGTTATGGACAGATGGGAGAGACCCAGTACTTC. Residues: CASSYGQMGETQYF.

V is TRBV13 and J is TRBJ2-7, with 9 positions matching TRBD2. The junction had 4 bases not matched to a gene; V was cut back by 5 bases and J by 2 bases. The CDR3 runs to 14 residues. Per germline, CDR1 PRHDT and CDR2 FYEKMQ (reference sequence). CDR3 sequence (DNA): TGTGCCAGCAGCGTAGCGGGGGATCCCTACGAGCAGTACGTC. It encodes CASSVAGDPYEQYV.

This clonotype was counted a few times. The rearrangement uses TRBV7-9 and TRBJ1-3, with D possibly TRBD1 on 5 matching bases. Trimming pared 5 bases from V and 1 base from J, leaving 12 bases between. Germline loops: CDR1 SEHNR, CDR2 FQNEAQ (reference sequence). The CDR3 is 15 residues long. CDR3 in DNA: TGTGCCAGCAGCAGCTTGGAGGGGTCTGGAAACACCATATATTTT. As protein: CASSSLEGSGNTIYF.